A selection of T cell receptor beta chains follows, all from one sample in a study of T cells in Graves' hyperthyroidism and ophthalmopathy. TCRdb used MiXCR to reprocess the multiplex PCR reads, holding one entry per CDR3 protein. The data show over 250,000 distinct CDR3 sequences, with 20% to 25% seen just once and approximately 30% held by the top ten. Sequencing was carried out using blood. The receptors were sampled from a man in his forties or fifties with Graves' hyperthyroidism that later progressed to Graves' ophthalmopathy. Both conserved end residues are part of each CDR3.

len: 16
j_gene: TRBJ1-1
v_gene: TRBV6-5
CDR3aa: CASSYRANNMNTEAFF

len: 19
j_gene: TRBJ2-2
v_gene: TRBV11-3
CDR3aa: CASSFGTGQQATNTGELFF

len: 15
j_gene: TRBJ2-5
v_gene: TRBV24-1
CDR3aa: CATSDSAGVGETQYF

len: 11
j_gene: TRBJ1-3
v_gene: TRBV5-1
CDR3aa: CASSSGQAIYF

len: 16
j_gene: TRBJ1-1
v_gene: TRBV30
CDR3aa: CAWSVHGRFVNTEAFF

len: 11
j_gene: TRBJ1-1
v_gene: TRBV19
CDR3aa: CASKAWTEAFF

len: 14
j_gene: TRBJ2-5
v_gene: TRBV20-1
CDR3aa: CSARDLPGGETQYF

len: 11
j_gene: TRBJ2-2
v_gene: TRBV5-1
CDR3aa: CASTAVGELFF

len: 14
j_gene: TRBJ2-7
v_gene: TRBV28
CDR3aa: CASSSAGGHYEQYF

len: 18
j_gene: TRBJ2-5
v_gene: TRBV27
CDR3aa: CASSLSPPGSGVQETQYF

len: 15
j_gene: TRBJ1-2
v_gene: TRBV6-1
CDR3aa: CASRPDRGQFHGYTF

len: 16
j_gene: TRBJ2-5
v_gene: TRBV6-1
CDR3aa: CASSESDGDGSETQYF

len: 11
j_gene: TRBJ1-1
v_gene: TRBV29-1
CDR3aa: CSVTSYTEAFF

len: 19
j_gene: TRBJ2-5
v_gene: TRBV13
CDR3aa: CASSLRGTSGRWGQETQYF

len: 13
j_gene: TRBJ2-2
v_gene: TRBV11-2
CDR3aa: CASSPTPTGELFF

len: 14
j_gene: TRBJ2-5
v_gene: TRBV9
CDR3aa: CASSVSGAWETQYF

len: 14
j_gene: TRBJ1-1
v_gene: TRBV13
CDR3aa: CASSRDRASTEAFF

len: 14
j_gene: TRBJ2-7
v_gene: TRBV5-1
CDR3aa: CASSLASLGDEQYF

len: 13
j_gene: TRBJ1-5
v_gene: TRBV6-2/TRBV6-3
CDR3aa: CASSLEDNQPQHF

len: 11
j_gene: TRBJ2-7
v_gene: TRBV7-9
CDR3aa: CASSPLAEQYF